This TCR beta chain was profiled in a study of blood T cell repertoires in COVID-19. Across the study: The origin of the acute and convalescent COVID-19 samples was the United States, Italy and Spain. PBMCs, B-cell-depleted T cells, or T cells were the source of the cDNA or gDNA that made up the material.

This clone was seen once. CDR3 length: 11 residues. The V gene lost 5 bases and the J gene lost 3 bases, with 5 bases spanning the gap. The germline gives CDR1 SGHTS, CDR2 YDEGEE. Original handling: Amplification of reference gene primers was used by the study to estimate nucleated cell counts. The repertoire was sequenced with immunoSEQ multiplex PCR; TCRdb's copy has only in-frame clones and lacks some. The V and J calls and clone size are taken from that table; D and trimming were inferred from the DNA. This sample has 55,000 to 75,000 clones, with around 80% found just once. The sequence derives from a human donor in a cohort sampled during active COVID-19. The rearrangement joins TRBV5-8 to TRBJ2-5; the D is unclear. The source material was peripheral blood. CDR3 residues: CASSREETQYF. As DNA, the CDR3 is TGTGCCAGCAGTAGAGAAGAGACCCAGTACTTC.